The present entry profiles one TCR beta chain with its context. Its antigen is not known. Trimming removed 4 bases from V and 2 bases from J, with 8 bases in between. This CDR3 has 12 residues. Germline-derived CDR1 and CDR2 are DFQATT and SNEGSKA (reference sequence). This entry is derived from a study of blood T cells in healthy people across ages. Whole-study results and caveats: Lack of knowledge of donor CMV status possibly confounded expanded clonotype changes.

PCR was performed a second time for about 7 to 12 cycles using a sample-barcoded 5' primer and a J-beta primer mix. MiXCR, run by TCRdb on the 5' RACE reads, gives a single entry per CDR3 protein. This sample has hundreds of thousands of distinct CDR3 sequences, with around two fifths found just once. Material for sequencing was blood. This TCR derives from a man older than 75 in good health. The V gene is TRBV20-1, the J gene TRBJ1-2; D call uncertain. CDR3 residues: CSATVENYGYTF. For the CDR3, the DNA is TGCAGTGCTACCGTAGAGAACTATGGCTACACCTTC.